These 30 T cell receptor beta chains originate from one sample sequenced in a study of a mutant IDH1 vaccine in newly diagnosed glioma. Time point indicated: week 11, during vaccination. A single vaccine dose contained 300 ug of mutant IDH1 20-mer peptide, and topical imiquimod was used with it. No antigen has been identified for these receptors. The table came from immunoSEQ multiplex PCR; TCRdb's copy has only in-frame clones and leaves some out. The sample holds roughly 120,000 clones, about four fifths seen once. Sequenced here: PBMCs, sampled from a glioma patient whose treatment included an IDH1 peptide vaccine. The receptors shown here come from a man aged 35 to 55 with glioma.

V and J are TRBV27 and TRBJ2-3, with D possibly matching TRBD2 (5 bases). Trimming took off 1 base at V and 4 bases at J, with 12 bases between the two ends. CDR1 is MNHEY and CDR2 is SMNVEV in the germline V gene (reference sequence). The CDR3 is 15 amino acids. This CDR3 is CASSLYRGSADTQYF. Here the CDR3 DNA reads TGTGCCAGCAGTTTATATCGGGGATCGGCAGATACGCAGTATTTT.

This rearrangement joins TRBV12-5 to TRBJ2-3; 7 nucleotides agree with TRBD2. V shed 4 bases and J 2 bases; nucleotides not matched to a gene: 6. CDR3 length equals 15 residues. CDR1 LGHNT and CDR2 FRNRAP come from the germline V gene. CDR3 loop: CASGSSSGFTDTQYF. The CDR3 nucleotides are TGTGCTAGTGGTTCCTCTAGCGGTTTCACAGATACGCAGTATTTT.

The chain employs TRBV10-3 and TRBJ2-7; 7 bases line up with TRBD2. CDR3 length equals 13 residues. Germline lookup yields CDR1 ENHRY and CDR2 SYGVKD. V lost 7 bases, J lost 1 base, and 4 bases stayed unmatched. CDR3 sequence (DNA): TGTGCCATCAAGGCTAGCGGATCCTACGAGCAGTACTTC. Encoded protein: CAIKASGSYEQYF.

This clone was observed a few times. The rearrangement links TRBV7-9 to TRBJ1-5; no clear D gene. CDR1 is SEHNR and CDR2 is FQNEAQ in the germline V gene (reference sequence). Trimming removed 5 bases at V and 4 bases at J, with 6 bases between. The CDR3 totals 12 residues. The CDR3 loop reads CASSLLNQPQHF. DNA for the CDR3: TGTGCCAGCAGCCTCCTTAATCAGCCCCAGCATTTT.

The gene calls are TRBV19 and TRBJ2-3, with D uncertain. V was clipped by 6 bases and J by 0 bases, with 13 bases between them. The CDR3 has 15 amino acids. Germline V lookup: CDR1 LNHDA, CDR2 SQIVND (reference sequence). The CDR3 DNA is TGTGCCAGTAGCACAAGACCGAGCAGCACAGATACGCAGTATTTT. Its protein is CASSTRPSSTDTQYF.

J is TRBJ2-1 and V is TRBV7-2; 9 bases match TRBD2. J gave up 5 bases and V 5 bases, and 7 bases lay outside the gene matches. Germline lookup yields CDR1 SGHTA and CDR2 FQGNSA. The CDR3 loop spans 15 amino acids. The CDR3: CASSPGLAKNNEQFF. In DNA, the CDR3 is TGTGCCAGCAGCCCGGGACTAGCAAAAAACAATGAGCAGTTCTTC.

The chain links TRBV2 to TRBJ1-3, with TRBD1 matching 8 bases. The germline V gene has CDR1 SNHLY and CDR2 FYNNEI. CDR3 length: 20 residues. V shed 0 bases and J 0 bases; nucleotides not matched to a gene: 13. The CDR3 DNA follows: TGTGCCAGCAGTGAAGCTACTTGGACAGGGAATCTTACCTCTGGAAACACCATATATTTT. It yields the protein CASSEATWTGNLTSGNTIYF. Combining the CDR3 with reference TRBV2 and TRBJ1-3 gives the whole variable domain EPEVTQTPSHQVTQMGQEVILRCVPISNHLYFYWYRQILGQKVEFLVSFYNNEISEKSEIFDDQFSVERPDGSNFTLKIRSTKLEDSAMYFCASSEATWTGNLTSGNTIYFGEGSWLTVV.

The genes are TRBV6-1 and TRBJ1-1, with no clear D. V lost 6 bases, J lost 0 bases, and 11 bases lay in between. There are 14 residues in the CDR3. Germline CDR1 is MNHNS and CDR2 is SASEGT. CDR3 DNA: TGTGCCAGCAGACGACGGAGTTTGAACACTGAAGCTTTCTTT. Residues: CASRRRSLNTEAFF.

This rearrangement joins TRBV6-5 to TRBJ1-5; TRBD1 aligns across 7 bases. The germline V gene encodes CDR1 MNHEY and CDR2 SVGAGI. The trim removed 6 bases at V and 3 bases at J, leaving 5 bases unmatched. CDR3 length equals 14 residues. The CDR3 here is CASSPGTVNQPQHF. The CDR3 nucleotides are TGTGCCAGCAGCCCCGGGACAGTCAATCAGCCCCAGCATTTT.

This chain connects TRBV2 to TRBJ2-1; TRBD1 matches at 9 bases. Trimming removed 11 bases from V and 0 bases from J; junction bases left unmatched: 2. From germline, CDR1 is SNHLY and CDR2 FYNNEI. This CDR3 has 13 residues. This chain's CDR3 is CAGGQGSYNEQFF. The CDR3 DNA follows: TGTGCCGGGGGACAGGGCTCCTACAATGAGCAGTTCTTC.

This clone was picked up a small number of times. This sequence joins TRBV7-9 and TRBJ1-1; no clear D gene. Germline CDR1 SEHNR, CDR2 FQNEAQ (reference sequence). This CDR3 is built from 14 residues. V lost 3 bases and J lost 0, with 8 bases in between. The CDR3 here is CASSFEGMNTEAFF. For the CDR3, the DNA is TGTGCCAGCAGCTTCGAAGGGATGAACACTGAAGCTTTCTTT. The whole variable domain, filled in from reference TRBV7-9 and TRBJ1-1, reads DTGVSQNPRHKITKRGQNVTFRCDPISEHNRLYWYRQTLGQGPEFLTYFQNEAQLEKSRLLSDRFSAERPKGSFSTLEIQRTEQGDSAMYLCASSFEGMNTEAFFGQGTRLTVV.

CDR3 DNA sequence: TGTGCCACCAGCAGAGATTCCGGACAGGGGGCAATTAATTCACCCCTCCACTTT. Translating gives CATSRDSGQGAINSPLHF. The V call is TRBV15, the J call TRBJ1-6; 11 bases agree with TRBD1. The CDR3 totals 18 residues. J lost 6 bases, V lost 0 bases, and 7 bases had no gene match. CDR1 LNHNV and CDR2 YYDKDF come from the germline V gene (reference sequence).

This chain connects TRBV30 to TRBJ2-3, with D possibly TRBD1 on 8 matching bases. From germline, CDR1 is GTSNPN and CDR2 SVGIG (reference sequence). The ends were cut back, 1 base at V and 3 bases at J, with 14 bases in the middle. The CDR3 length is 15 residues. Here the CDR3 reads CAWSEGQGGTDTQYF. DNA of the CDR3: TGTGCCTGGAGTGAAGGACAGGGAGGGACAGATACGCAGTATTTT.

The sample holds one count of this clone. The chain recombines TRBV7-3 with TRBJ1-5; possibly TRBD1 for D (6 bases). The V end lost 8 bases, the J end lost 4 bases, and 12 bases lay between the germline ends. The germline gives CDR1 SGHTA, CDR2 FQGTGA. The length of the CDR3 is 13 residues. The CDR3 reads CASSPGANQPQHF. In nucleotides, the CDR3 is TGTGCCAGCTCCCCGGGGGCGAATCAGCCCCAGCATTTT.

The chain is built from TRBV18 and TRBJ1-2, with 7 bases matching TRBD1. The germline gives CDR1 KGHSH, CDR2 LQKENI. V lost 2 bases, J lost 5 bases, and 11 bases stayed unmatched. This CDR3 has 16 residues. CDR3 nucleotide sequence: TGTGCCAGCTCACCAACTATAGACGGGACAGCATATGGCTACACCTTC. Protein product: CASSPTIDGTAYGYTF.

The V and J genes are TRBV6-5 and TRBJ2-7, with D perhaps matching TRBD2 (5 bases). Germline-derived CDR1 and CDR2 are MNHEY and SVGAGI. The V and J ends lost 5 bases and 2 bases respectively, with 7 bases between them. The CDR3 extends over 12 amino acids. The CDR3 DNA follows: TGTGCCAGCAGTCCCGGGGCCTACGAGCAGTACTTC. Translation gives CASSPGAYEQYF.

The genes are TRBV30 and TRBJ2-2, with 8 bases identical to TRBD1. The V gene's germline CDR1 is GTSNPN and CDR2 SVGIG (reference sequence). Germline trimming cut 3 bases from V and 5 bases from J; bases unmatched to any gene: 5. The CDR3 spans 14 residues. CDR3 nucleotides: TGTGCCTGGAGCAGGGGGCGCGGAACCGGGGAGCTGTTTTTT. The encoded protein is CAWSRGRGTGELFF.

The CDR3: CAWTQGFAEAFF. The CDR3 nucleotides read TGTGCCTGGACACAGGGATTCGCTGAAGCTTTCTTT. This chain joins TRBV30 and TRBJ1-1; a possible D gene is TRBD1 (6 bases). The CDR3 is made up of 12 amino acids. Per the germline V gene, CDR1 is GTSNPN and CDR2 is SVGIG (reference sequence). Trimming shortened V by 4 bases and J by 6 bases, and 12 bases separated the two germline ends. The full variable domain, completed using reference TRBV30 and TRBJ1-1, is SQTIHQWPATLVQPVGSPLSLECTVEGTSNPNLYWYRQAAGRGLQLLFYSVGIGQISSEVPQNLSASRPQDRQFILSSKKLLLSDSGFYLCAWTQGFAEAFFGQGTRLTVV.

For the CDR3, the DNA is TGTGCCAGCAGTCCCCCGGGACTAGGTGTATATACGCAGTATTTT. This sequence encodes CASSPPGLGVYTQYF. This chain connects TRBV27 to TRBJ2-3; TRBD2 aligns across 8 bases. Unmatched junction bases numbered 11, after V lost 5 bases and J lost 7 bases. From germline, CDR1 is MNHEY and CDR2 SMNVEV (reference sequence). CDR3 length equals 15 residues.

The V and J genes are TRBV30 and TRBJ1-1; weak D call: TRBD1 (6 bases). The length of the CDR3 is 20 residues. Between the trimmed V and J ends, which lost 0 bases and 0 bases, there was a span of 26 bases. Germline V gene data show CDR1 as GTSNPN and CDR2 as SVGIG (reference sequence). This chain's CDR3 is CAWSVLSGGSRSPLNTEAFF. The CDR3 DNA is TGTGCCTGGAGTGTACTAAGTGGGGGCAGTAGGTCCCCTTTGAACACTGAAGCTTTCTTT.

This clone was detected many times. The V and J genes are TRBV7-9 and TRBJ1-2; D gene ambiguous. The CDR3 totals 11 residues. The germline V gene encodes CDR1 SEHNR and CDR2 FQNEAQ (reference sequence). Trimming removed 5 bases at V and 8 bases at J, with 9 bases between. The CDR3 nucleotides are TGTGCCAGCAGCGAGGAACCCGGCTACACCTTC. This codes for CASSEEPGYTF.

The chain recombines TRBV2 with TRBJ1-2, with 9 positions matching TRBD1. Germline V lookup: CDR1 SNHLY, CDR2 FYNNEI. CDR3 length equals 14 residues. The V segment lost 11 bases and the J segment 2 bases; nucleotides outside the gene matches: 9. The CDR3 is CASYPGQGNYGYTF. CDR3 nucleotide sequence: TGTGCCTCTTATCCGGGACAGGGAAACTATGGCTACACCTTC.

CDR3: CASSLGDRSSYSSYEQYF. CDR3 DNA sequence: TGCGCCAGCAGCTTGGGGGACAGGTCCAGCTACTCCTCCTACGAGCAGTACTTC. This rearrangement joins TRBV5-1 to TRBJ2-7, with 8 bases that match TRBD1. The CDR3 is 18 amino acids. V gave up 0 bases and J gave up 0 bases; unmatched junction bases: 11. The germline V gene encodes CDR1 SGHRS and CDR2 YFSETQ.

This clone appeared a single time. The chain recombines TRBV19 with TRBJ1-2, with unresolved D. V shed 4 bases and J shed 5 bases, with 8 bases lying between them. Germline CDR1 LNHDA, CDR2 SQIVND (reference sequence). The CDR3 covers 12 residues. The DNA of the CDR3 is TGTGCCAGTAGTACCGCCTCGTATGGCTACACCTTC. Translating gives CASSTASYGYTF.

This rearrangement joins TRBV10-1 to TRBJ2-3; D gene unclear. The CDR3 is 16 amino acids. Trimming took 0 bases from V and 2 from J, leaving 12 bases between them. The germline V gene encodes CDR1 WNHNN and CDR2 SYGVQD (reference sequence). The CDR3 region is CASSESKAGTTDTQYF. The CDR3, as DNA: TGCGCCAGCAGTGAGTCAAAGGCAGGCACCACAGATACGCAGTATTTT.

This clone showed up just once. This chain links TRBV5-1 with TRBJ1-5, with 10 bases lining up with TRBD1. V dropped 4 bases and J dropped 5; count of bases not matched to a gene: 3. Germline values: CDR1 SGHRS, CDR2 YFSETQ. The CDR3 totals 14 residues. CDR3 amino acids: CASSVGQGDQPQHF. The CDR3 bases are TGCGCCAGCAGCGTAGGACAGGGGGATCAGCCCCAGCATTTT.

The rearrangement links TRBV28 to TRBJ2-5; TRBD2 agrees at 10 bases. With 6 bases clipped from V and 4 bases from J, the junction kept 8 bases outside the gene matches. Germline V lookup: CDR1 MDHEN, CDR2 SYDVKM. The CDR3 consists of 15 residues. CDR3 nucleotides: TGTGCCAGCAGACCCGGACTAGCGGAGGTAGAGACCCAGTACTTC. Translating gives CASRPGLAEVETQYF.

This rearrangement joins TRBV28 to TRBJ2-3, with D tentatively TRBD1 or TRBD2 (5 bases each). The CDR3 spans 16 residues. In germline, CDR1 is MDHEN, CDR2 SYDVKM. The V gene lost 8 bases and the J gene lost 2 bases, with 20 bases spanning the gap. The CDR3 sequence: CASHRPLWDATDTQYF. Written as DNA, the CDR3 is TGTGCCAGCCACCGCCCTTTGTGGGACGCCACAGATACGCAGTATTTT. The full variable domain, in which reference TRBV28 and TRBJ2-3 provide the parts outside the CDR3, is DVKVTQSSRYLVKRTGEKVFLECVQDMDHENMFWYRQDPGLGLRLIYFSYDVKMKEKGDIPEGYSVSREKKERFSLILESASTNQTSMYLCASHRPLWDATDTQYFGPGTRLTVL.

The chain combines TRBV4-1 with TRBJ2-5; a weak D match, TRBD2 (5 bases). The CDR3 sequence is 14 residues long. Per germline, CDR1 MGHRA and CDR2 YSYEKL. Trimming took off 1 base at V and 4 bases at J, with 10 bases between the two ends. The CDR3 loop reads CASSQGGGGETQYF. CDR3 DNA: TGCGCCAGCAGCCAAGGAGGAGGTGGAGAGACCCAGTACTTC.

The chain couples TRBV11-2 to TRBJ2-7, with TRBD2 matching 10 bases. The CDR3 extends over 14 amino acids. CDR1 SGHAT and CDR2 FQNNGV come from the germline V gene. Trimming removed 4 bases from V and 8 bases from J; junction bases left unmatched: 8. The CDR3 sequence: CASSSRTSGTKQYF. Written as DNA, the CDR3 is TGTGCCAGCAGCTCCAGGACTAGCGGTACGAAGCAGTACTTC.